This T cell receptor beta chain was obtained from a study of blood T cell repertoires in COVID-19. Turning to the study itself: PBMCs, B-cell-depleted T cells, or T cells provided the cDNA or gDNA that made up the material.

In the original processing: Reference gene primer amplification in the assay estimated nucleated cell counts. Sequencing was performed with immunoSEQ multiplex PCR; in TCRdb, only in-frame clones are kept and a portion is missing. The V and J calls and clone size are taken from that table; D and trimming were inferred from the DNA. The data hold approximately 300,000 clones, with more than 80% observed a single time. Seattle researchers signed up patients amid active infection and tracked them longitudinally. The V segment lost 3 bases and the J segment 5 bases; nucleotides outside the gene matches: 5. The CDR3 is 14 amino acids. CDR1 is MDHEN, CDR2 SYDVKM, per germline.

The source of this sequence is a woman aged 25 to 39 with COVID-19, enrolled during active disease. The sample consisted of peripheral blood. The V gene is TRBV28, the J gene TRBJ2-7, with TRBD1 identical over 9 bases. CDR3 nucleotide sequence: TGTGCCAGCAGTTTTGGGACAGGGCTAGACGAGCAGTACTTC. Its protein is CASSFGTGLDEQYF.